This T cell receptor beta chain originates from a study of T-cell memory formation after mild COVID-19. Across the whole study: The two donors had largely donor-specific TCR clusters.

Study-wide points: Pre-infection memory carried some responding clones, suggesting that cross-reactive memory joined.

This clonotype appeared many times. Antigen unknown. One entry per CDR3 protein results from TCRdb running MiXCR on the 5' RACE reads. The table shows about 57,000 distinct CDR3 sequences, with 9.5% to 15% occurring only once. The V gene lost 2 bases and the J gene lost 2 bases, with 10 bases spanning the gap. CDR1 is MNHEY, CDR2 SVGAGI, per germline. There are 15 residues in the CDR3. The sequence was obtained from a man aged 18 to 29 who had mild COVID-19 (a few samples of this study predate the infection). Cell type and time point are not known. Material: PBMCs or a T cell subset sorted from them (not recorded which). The chain joins TRBV6-5 to TRBJ2-1; D is unresolved. The CDR3 here is CASSYAVPTYNEQFF. CDR3 DNA: TGTGCCAGCAGTTACGCGGTGCCAACCTACAATGAGCAGTTCTTC.